The clone carrying this T cell receptor (beta chain) was detected a few times. Its matching antigen is unknown. This record comes from a study of cytomegalovirus exposure and HLA in healthy donors. Points from the study as a whole: Accurate prediction of most subjects' HLA-A and HLA-B alleles from TCR beta sequences was reported. TCR beta chain V- and J-gene trimming was linked, in a later analysis, to a missense variant in DCLRE1C. According to the study, around 160 TCR beta chains were cytomegalovirus-associated.

J gave up 3 bases and V 3 bases, and 5 bases lay outside the gene matches. The CDR3 runs 15 residues. The germline gives CDR1 SGHTA, CDR2 FQGNSA. Likely unrecorded immune exposures existed in these nominally healthy donors. The PCR was carried out with 60 Vbeta primers and 13 Jbeta primers. Assay used: immunoSEQ multiplex PCR; TCRdb lists only in-frame clones, some missing. The sample holds 170,000 or so clones; just over 75% are singletons and the top ten take about 1.5%. The chain uses TRBV7-2 and TRBJ1-5; TRBD1 agrees at 7 bases. The sample comprised PBMCs. This receptor was taken from a woman in her twenties or thirties in good health and CMV-seropositive. CDR3 protein: CASSFTGANNQPQHF. CDR3 bases: TGTGCCAGCAGCTTTACAGGGGCGAACAATCAGCCCCAGCATTTT.